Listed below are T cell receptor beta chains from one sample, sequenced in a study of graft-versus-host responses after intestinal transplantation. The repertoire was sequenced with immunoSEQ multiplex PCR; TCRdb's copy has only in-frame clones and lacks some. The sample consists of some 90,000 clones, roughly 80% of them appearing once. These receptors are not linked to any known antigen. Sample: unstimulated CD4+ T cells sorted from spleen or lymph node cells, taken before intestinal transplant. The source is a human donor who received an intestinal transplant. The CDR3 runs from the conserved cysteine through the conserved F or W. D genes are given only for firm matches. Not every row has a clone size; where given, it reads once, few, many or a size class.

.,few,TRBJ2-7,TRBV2,TGTGCCAGCAGGGGGGACAACTACGAGCAGTACTTC,CASRGDNYEQYF
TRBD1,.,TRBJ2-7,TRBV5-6,TGTGCCAGCAGCTTAGCGGACAGGGACGAGCAGTACTTC,CASSLADRDEQYF
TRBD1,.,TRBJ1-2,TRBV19,TGTGCCAGTAGGCTGACAGGGGACCTCTATGGCTACACCTTC,CASRLTGDLYGYTF
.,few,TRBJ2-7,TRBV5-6,TGTGCCAGCAGCTGGGACAAGAGGGAGCAGTACTTC,CASSWDKREQYF
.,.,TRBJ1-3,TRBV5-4,TGTGCCAGCAGCGAGACTATAGGGTTCTCTGGAAACACCATATATTTT,CASSETIGFSGNTIYF
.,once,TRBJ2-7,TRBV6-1,TGTGCCAGCAGAGAGGGCCTCGACGAGCAGTACTTC,CASREGLDEQYF
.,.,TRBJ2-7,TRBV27,TGTGCCAGCAGTTTAACGGTCCTGAGCGAGCAGTACTTC,CASSLTVLSEQYF
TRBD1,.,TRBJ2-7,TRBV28,TGTGCCAGCAGTTCCACCTACGGGACAGGGACAGGGGCTGGCTACGAGCAGTACTTC,CASSSTYGTGTGAGYEQYF
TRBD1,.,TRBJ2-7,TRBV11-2,TGTGCCAGCAGCCTTCGGGACAGCACCTACGAGCAGTACTTC,CASSLRDSTYEQYF
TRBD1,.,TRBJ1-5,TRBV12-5,TGTGCTAGTGGTTTGCCTTGGCCAGGGACAGACTTGGGCCAGCCCCAGCATTTT,CASGLPWPGTDLGQPQHF
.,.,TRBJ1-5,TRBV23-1,TGCGCCAGCAGTCAAGGCCATCCCAATCAGCCCCAGCATTTT,CASSQGHPNQPQHF
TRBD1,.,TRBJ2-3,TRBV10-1,TGCGCCAGCGTGGGGACAGCTCCCTTGAAGACAGATACGCAGTATTTT,CASVGTAPLKTDTQYF
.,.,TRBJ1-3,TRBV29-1,TGCAGCGTTGGCGGGGGCTCTGGAAACACCATATATTTT,CSVGGGSGNTIYF
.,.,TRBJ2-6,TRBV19,TGTGCCAGTAGTCCCCTCCTCAGCTCTGGGGCCAACGTCCTGACTTTC,CASSPLLSSGANVLTF
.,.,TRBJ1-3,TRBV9,TGTGCCAGCAGCCCTGGGCAGGGAGGGTGGAACACCATATATTTT,CASSPGQGGWNTIYF
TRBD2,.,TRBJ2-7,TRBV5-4,TGTGCCAGCAAACTAGCGGGAGGCTCCTACGAGCAGTACTTC,CASKLAGGSYEQYF
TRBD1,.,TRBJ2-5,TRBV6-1,TGTGCCAGCAGACGAGACAGGGGGCAAGAGACCCAGTACTTC,CASRRDRGQETQYF
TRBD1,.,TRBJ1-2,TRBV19,TGTGCCAGTAGTATATCGGCAGGGGGCTATGGCTACACCTTC,CASSISAGGYGYTF
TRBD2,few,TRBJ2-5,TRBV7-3,TGTGCCAGCAGCTTAGGGTCTAGCGGGCTGGGGGAGACCCAGTACTTC,CASSLGSSGLGETQYF
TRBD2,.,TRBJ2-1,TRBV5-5,TGTGCCAGCAGCTTGGGCGGGGGGGCGTACAATGAGCAGTTCTTC,CASSLGGGAYNEQFF
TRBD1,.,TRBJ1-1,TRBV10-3,TGTGCCATCAGTGACAGGGGGAAGGGTGAAGCTTTCTTT,CAISDRGKGEAFF
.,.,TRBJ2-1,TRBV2,TGTGCCAGCAGTGGTGAGAGCGGGCTGTACAATGAGCAGTTCTTC,CASSGESGLYNEQFF
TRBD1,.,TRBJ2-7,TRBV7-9,TGTGCCGCAGGAACAGGGGCCTCCTACGAGCAGTACTTC,CAAGTGASYEQYF
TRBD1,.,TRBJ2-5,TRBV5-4,TGTGCCAGCAGCTTAAACAGGGGAACGGAGACCCAGTACTTC,CASSLNRGTETQYF
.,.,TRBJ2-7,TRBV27,TGTGCCAGCAGCCACCCGGTCACCTACGAGCAGTACTTC,CASSHPVTYEQYF
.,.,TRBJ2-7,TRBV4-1,TGCGCCAGCAGCCTGGGGGAGGCCAAATACATCGAGCAGTACTTC,CASSLGEAKYIEQYF
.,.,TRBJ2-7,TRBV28,TGTGCCAGCATAGGGGATAGGGTGGGGGAGCAGTACTTC,CASIGDRVGEQYF
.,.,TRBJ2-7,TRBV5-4,TGTGCCAGCAGCTTGGCTACTAGTACTTACGAGCAGTACTTC,CASSLATSTYEQYF
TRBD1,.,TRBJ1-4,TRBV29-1,TGCAGCGTGACGACAGGGCTCCTTGAAAAACTGTTTTTT,CSVTTGLLEKLFF
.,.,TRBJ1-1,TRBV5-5,TGTGCCAGCAGCTCATCGACAGCTCCGACTGAAGCTTTCTTT,CASSSSTAPTEAFF
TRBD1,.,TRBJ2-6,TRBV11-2,TGTGCCAGCAGCTTACATCTGGGACAGGGGGTTTCTGGGGCCAACGTCCTGACTTTC,CASSLHLGQGVSGANVLTF
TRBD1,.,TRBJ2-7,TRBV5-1,TGCGCCAGCAGCTTGGGGCCAACCGGGACAGGAGTCTACGAGCAGTACTTC,CASSLGPTGTGVYEQYF
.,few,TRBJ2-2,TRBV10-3,TGTGCCATCAGTGACCCGGGGGTGTTTAACACCGGGGAGCTGTTTTTT,CAISDPGVFNTGELFF
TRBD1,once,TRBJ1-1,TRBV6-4,TGTGCCAGCAGTGCTGGGACAGGGGGCACTGAAGCTTTCTTT,CASSAGTGGTEAFF
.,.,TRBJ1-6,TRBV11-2,TGTGCCAGCAGCTTAGCATTTTTATACGGTTCACCCCTCCACTTT,CASSLAFLYGSPLHF
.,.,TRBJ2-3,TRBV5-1,TGCGCCAGCAGCTTGGCGGGACTGGCGGGGACAGATACGCAGTATTTT,CASSLAGLAGTDTQYF
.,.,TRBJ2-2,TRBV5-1,TGCGCCAGCAGCTTGGGGGGAGCCGGGGAGCTGTTTTTT,CASSLGGAGELFF
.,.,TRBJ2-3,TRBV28,TGTGCCAGCAGTTTATGGTCAGGGAGGGATACGCAGTATTTT,CASSLWSGRDTQYF
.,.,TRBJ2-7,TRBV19,TGTGCCAGTAGTATATCAGGGGGAGGCTACGAGCAGTACTTC,CASSISGGGYEQYF
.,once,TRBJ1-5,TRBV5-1,TGCGCCAGCAGCTTGGACGGGAATCAGCCCCAGCATTTT,CASSLDGNQPQHF
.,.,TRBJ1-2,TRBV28,TGTGCCAGCAATGGGATAGCAGGGAATCGGGGCTACACCTTC,CASNGIAGNRGYTF
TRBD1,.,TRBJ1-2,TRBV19,TGTGCCAGTAGTAGGGACAGCACTAACTATGGCTACACCTTC,CASSRDSTNYGYTF
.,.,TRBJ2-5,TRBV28,TGTGCCACCACCCGTCCCTCCGCGGGTGAGACCCAGTACTTC,CATTRPSAGETQYF
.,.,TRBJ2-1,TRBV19,TGTGCCAGTAGTATTTTCGGGGAGGAGTTCTTC,CASSIFGEEFF
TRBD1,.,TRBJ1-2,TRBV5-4,TGTGCCAGCAGCGCCTTCACAGGGGGTATCTATGGCTACACCTTC,CASSAFTGGIYGYTF
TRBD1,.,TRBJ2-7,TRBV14,TGTGCCAGCAGCATCCGCCCGCTCTTCACAGGGGGCGCGGCCGAGCAGTACTTC,CASSIRPLFTGGAAEQYF
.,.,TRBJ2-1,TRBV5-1,TGCGCCAGCAGCTTGGTAGAGAATGAGCAGTTCTTC,CASSLVENEQFF
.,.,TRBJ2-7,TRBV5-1,TGCGCCAGCAGTCTAGACTACGAGCAGTACTTC,CASSLDYEQYF
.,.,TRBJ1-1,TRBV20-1,TGCAGTGCTAGGCCGGTAACTGAAGCTTTCTTT,CSARPVTEAFF
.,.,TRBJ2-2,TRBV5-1,TGCGCCAGCAGCTTGGAAGGGGGGGCGAACACCGGGGAGCTGTTTTTT,CASSLEGGANTGELFF
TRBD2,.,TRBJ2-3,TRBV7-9,TGTGCCAGCAGCTTGGGGACTAGCGGGGGTACGGATACGCAGTATTTT,CASSLGTSGGTDTQYF
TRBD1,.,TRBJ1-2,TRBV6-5,TGTGCCAGCAGCCCAACAGGGGGCGTCGGCTATGGCTACACCTTC,CASSPTGGVGYGYTF
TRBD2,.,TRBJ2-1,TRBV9,TGTGCCAGCAGCGTAGCACCGGGGGGATCCTACAATGAGCAGTTCTTC,CASSVAPGGSYNEQFF
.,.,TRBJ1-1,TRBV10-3,TGTGCCATCAACCAGGGTATAGGCACTGAAGCTTTCTTT,CAINQGIGTEAFF